This TCR beta chain was identified during a study of T and B cells in COVID-19 patients. Germline CDR1 reads LNHDA; CDR2 reads SQIVND (reference sequence). The CDR3 spans 15 residues. The V end lost 3 bases, the J end lost 5 bases, and 13 bases lay between the germline ends. TRB rearrangements were amplified by multiplex PCR with BIOMED2 TRB-A/B primers. TCRdb passed the multiplex PCR reads through MiXCR, listing each CDR3 protein once. The table shows 20,000 or so distinct CDR3 sequences, with roughly 32% occurring only once. From blood, roughly 240-550 ng of genomic DNA served as TRB template. This clonotype counts as medium-sized.

Sequenced input: blood. This chain connects TRBV19 to TRBJ2-2; D may be TRBD2 (6 bases). The TCR sequence derives from a human donor with active COVID-19. The CDR3 protein is CASSITGGKTGELFF. CDR3 coding DNA: TGTGCCAGTAGTATCACCGGGGGAAAAACCGGGGAGCTGTTTTTT.